Each of the 20 T cell receptor beta chains below was sequenced from the same sample in a study of response to subunit inactivated influenza vaccine. Via MiXCR, TCRdb re-called the RT-PCR reads, giving one row per CDR3 protein. The table records 750,000 to 850,000 distinct CDR3 sequences, 18% of them present only once. Here the sequenced sample was PBMCs from blood, taken less than 6 days after vaccination. These receptors all stem from a man in his forties or fifties who received an inactivated influenza vaccine.

The genes are TRBV5-1 and TRBJ2-1; TRBD2 might be the D (7 bases). This CDR3 region has 16 residues. V lost 2 bases and J lost 4, with 16 bases in between. Germline CDR1 is SGHRS and CDR2 is YFSETQ. CDR3 protein: CASSLRGGAPYNEQFF. For the CDR3, the DNA is TGCGCCAGCAGCTTAAGGGGGGGGGCCCCTTACAATGAGCAGTTCTTC.

The V gene is TRBV7-2, the J gene TRBJ2-7; a weak D match, TRBD2 (6 bases). This CDR3 has 14 amino acids. The V gene's germline CDR1 is SGHTA and CDR2 FQGNSA. V lost 5 bases and J 3 bases, leaving 14 bases between the germline ends. CDR3 nucleotides: TGTGCCAGCAGCCCTCGGGACTCCTTCTACGAGCAGTACTTC. Encoded protein: CASSPRDSFYEQYF.

The genes are TRBV10-3 and TRBJ2-1; D is possibly TRBD1 or TRBD2 (5 bases each). V lost 9 bases and J 2 bases, leaving 20 bases between the germline ends. This CDR3 has 16 residues. Germline CDR1 is ENHRY and CDR2 is SYGVKD. The CDR3 sequence is CAITPLGGGAYNEQFF. CDR3 in DNA: TGTGCCATTACCCCCCTCGGTGGGGGAGCCTACAATGAGCAGTTCTTC.

This clonotype was seen a handful of times. The chain joins TRBV7-2 to TRBJ2-1; D gene ambiguous. The CDR3 has 16 residues. Trimming pared 1 base from V and 0 bases from J, leaving 10 bases between. Germline V CDR1 and CDR2: SGHTA, FQGNSA. CDR3 loop: CASSLDKESSYNEQFF. In nucleotides, the CDR3 is TGTGCCAGCAGCTTAGACAAGGAGAGCTCCTACAATGAGCAGTTCTTC. Together with reference TRBV7-2 and TRBJ2-1, the CDR3 gives the full variable domain: GAGVSQSPSNKVTEKGKDVELRCDPISGHTALYWYRQSLGQGLEFLIYFQGNSAPDKSGLPSDRFSAERTGGSVSTLTIQRTQQEDSAVYLCASSLDKESSYNEQFFGPGTRLTVL.

The gene calls are TRBV11-2 and TRBJ1-4; D ambiguous. The CDR3 spans 13 residues. Germline V gene data show CDR1 as SGHAT and CDR2 as FQNNGV. Trimming shortened V by 5 bases and J by 5 bases, and 9 bases separated the two germline ends. CDR3 DNA sequence: TGTGCCAGCAGCGTCCACAGAAATGAAAAACTGTTTTTT. Its translation: CASSVHRNEKLFF.

This rearrangement joins TRBV6-5 to TRBJ1-4; 7 positions match TRBD1. CDR3 length: 15 residues. Losses at the gene ends were 4 bases for V and 9 bases for J; bases not matched to a gene: 11. The germline V gene has CDR1 MNHEY and CDR2 SVGAGI. This CDR3 reads CASSSGQAVMKKLFF. The CDR3 DNA reads as TGTGCCAGCAGTTCAGGACAGGCCGTAATGAAAAAACTGTTTTTT.

There are a few counts of this clonotype. V is TRBV29-1 and J is TRBJ1-1; a possible D gene is TRBD1 (5 bases). Germline assignment: CDR1 SQVTM and CDR2 ANQGSEA. Deletions cut 4 bases from V and 4 bases from J, with 10 bases between. The CDR3 length is 12 residues. The CDR3 DNA reads as TGCAGCGTTGCAGGGCGGTTCACTGAAGCTTTCTTT. Its protein is CSVAGRFTEAFF.

The chain recombines TRBV4-3 with TRBJ2-2; the D call may be TRBD1 or TRBD2 (6 bases each). CDR1 is LGHNA and CDR2 is YSLEER in the germline V gene. The germline V and J ends were trimmed by 0 bases and 6 bases, with 14 bases remaining between them. The CDR3 contains 16 residues. The DNA for the CDR3 is TGCGCCAGCAGCCAAGATGGCAGAGGGGGGCCCGGGGAGCTGTTTTTT. It translates to CASSQDGRGGPGELFF.

The chain recombines TRBV3-1 with TRBJ2-7, with 7 bases matching TRBD2. The CDR3 length is 15 residues. V was pared by 4 bases and J by 5 bases, with 11 bases of the junction left unmatched. From germline, CDR1 is LGHDT and CDR2 YNNKEL (reference sequence). The CDR3 region has the DNA TGTGCCAGCAGCCTCGCCAGCGGGAAATCCCACGAGCAGTACTTC. Translated: CASSLASGKSHEQYF.

There are a few counts of this clonotype. The chain uses TRBV20-1 and TRBJ1-5; TRBD1 matches 9 bases. Looked up from germline, CDR1 is DFQATT and CDR2 is SNEGSKA (reference sequence). The CDR3 length is 14 residues. Unmatched junction bases numbered 4, after V lost 5 bases and J lost 2 bases. CDR3 sequence reads: CSAVQGAGNQPQHF. Here the CDR3 DNA reads TGCAGTGCTGTACAGGGGGCAGGCAATCAGCCCCAGCATTTT.

This clonotype has just a few counts. The rearrangement links TRBV12-3 or TRBV12-4 to TRBJ1-3; a weak D match, TRBD1 (6 bases). V lost 6 bases and J 0 bases, leaving 18 bases between the germline ends. This CDR3 has 17 amino acids. The CDR3: CASSPFDRPGSGNTIYF. CDR3 bases: TGTGCCAGCAGCCCCTTTGACAGGCCAGGCTCTGGAAACACCATATATTTT.

The genes are TRBV10-3 and TRBJ2-7; D gene ambiguous. Germline CDR1 reads ENHRY; CDR2 reads SYGVKD. Trimming stripped 2 bases from V and 3 bases from J, with 26 bases between. The length of the CDR3 is 19 residues. This CDR3 reads CAISEPSGTGPRRNYEQYF. In nucleotides, the CDR3 is TGTGCCATCAGTGAGCCGTCCGGTACCGGGCCCAGAAGAAACTACGAGCAGTACTTC.

The CDR3 coding sequence is TGTGCCAGCAGCAAGGGAGGAGCGGGAGTGTACGAGCAGTACTTC. Protein: CASSKGGAGVYEQYF. The chain joins TRBV9 to TRBJ2-7; 8 nucleotides match TRBD2. V trimming: 4 bases; J trimming: 4 bases; junction bases outside the gene matches: 10. From germline, CDR1 is SGDLS and CDR2 YYNGEE. The CDR3 extends over 15 amino acids. Full variable domain (remainder filled in from reference TRBV9 and TRBJ2-7): DSGVTQTPKHLITATGQRVTLRCSPRSGDLSVYWYQQSLDQGLQFLIQYYNGEERAKGNILERFSAQQFPDLHSELNLSSLELGDSALYFCASSKGGAGVYEQYFGPGTRLTVT.

The CDR3 bases are TGTGCCAGCACACAGAGCTCTGGCACTGAAGCTTTCTTT. This gives the protein CASTQSSGTEAFF. The J gene is TRBJ1-1, the V gene TRBV12-3 or TRBV12-4, with unresolved D. The CDR3 loop spans 13 amino acids. V lost 7 bases, J lost 4 bases, and 13 bases lay in between.

This clonotype was counted at least ten times. This chain joins TRBV11-2 and TRBJ1-5; D not certain. The CDR3 covers 13 residues. V was shortened by 4 bases and J by 3 bases, with 7 bases between the two germline ends. CDR1 SGHAT and CDR2 FQNNGV come from the germline V gene. CDR3 nucleotides: TGTGCCAGCAGCTCATTTCCCAATCAGCCCCAGCATTTT. Translating it yields CASSSFPNQPQHF.

The chain carries TRBV14 and TRBJ2-1; TRBD2 might be the D (6 bases). Germline V CDR1 and CDR2: SGHDN, FVKESK. This CDR3 has 17 residues. Deletions cut 0 bases from V and 7 bases from J, with 19 bases between. CDR3 region: CASSQDWTRRGLNEQFF. The CDR3 nucleotides are TGTGCCAGCAGCCAAGACTGGACCCGGCGGGGCCTGAATGAGCAGTTCTTC.

The chain uses TRBV7-2 and TRBJ2-7; 8 nucleotides match TRBD1. The J segment lost 0 bases and the V segment lost 5 bases, leaving 9 bases of the junction unmatched. The CDR3 has 16 amino acids. The germline V gene has CDR1 SGHTA and CDR2 FQGNSA. The CDR3 DNA reads TGTGCCAGCAGCCCCTTGTGGACAGGGCTCTCCTACGAGCAGTACTTC. Residues: CASSPLWTGLSYEQYF. The whole variable domain, remainder taken from reference TRBV7-2 and TRBJ2-7, is GAGVSQSPSNKVTEKGKDVELRCDPISGHTALYWYRQSLGQGLEFLIYFQGNSAPDKSGLPSDRFSAERTGGSVSTLTIQRTQQEDSAVYLCASSPLWTGLSYEQYFGPGTRLTVT.

This clonotype turned up a few times. The genes are TRBV9 and TRBJ1-3; D may be TRBD1 (5 bases). Trimming stripped 3 bases from V and 4 bases from J, with 14 bases between. The germline gives CDR1 SGDLS, CDR2 YYNGEE. This CDR3 spans 15 amino acids. The DNA of the CDR3 is TGTGCCAGCAGCGCTGGAGGGACCCCAGGAAACACCATATATTTT. Translation: CASSAGGTPGNTIYF.

This chain links TRBV4-1 with TRBJ1-3; 7 positions match TRBD1. The germline V gene encodes CDR1 MGHRA and CDR2 YSYEKL. The V segment lost 1 base and the J segment 8 bases; nucleotides outside the gene matches: 8. The CDR3 contains 15 residues. CDR3 in DNA: TGCGCCAGCAGCCAAGCACAGGGGCGAAGGGACACCATATATTTT. Amino acids: CASSQAQGRRDTIYF.

Only a few counts were recorded for this clonotype. The CDR3 spells CASSERSVEGYTF. The CDR3 nucleotides are TGTGCCAGCAGTGAAAGGTCTGTGGAGGGCTACACCTTC. V and J are TRBV25-1 and TRBJ1-2; D gene unclear. Per germline, CDR1 MGHDK and CDR2 SYGVNS. Trimming took off 2 bases at V and 8 bases at J, with 12 bases between the two ends. This CDR3 spans 13 amino acids.